A selection of T cell receptor beta chains follows, all from one sample in a study of molecular identifiers for immune sequencing clone quantification. Each CDR3 protein is one row after TCRdb ran MiXCR on the PCR reads. The profile shows roughly 320,000 distinct CDR3 sequences, 20% to 25% of them singletons. The sequenced sample was naive CD8+ T cells from blood, with Jurkat cell RNA spiked in. Source of these receptors: a human donor in good health. Some libraries in this study had Jurkat cell RNA spiked in. Both conserved end residues are part of each CDR3. The D gene is left open where the match is weak. Some rows have no size entry. The others give once, few or many, or a class for an expanded clone.

>many|TRBD2|TRBV29-1|TRBJ2-7
CSVELSSGPTYEQYF
TGCAGCGTTGAATTGTCTAGCGGGCCCACCTACGAGCAGTACTTC
>many|NA|TRBV12-3/TRBV12-4|TRBJ2-5
CASSLGRQETQYF
TGTGCCAGCAGTTTAGGCAGACAAGAGACCCAGTACTTC
>many|TRBD1|TRBV6-5|TRBJ2-7
CASSYLDRGSYEQYF
TGTGCCAGCAGTTACTTGGACAGGGGCTCCTACGAGCAGTACTTC
>few|NA|TRBV13|TRBJ1-4
CASSLRGHPNEKLFF
TGTGCCAGCAGCTTAAGGGGACATCCTAATGAAAAACTGTTTTTT
>many|NA|TRBV2|TRBJ1-5
CASKVYSNQPQHF
TGTGCCAGCAAAGTATATAGCAATCAGCCCCAGCATTTT
>many|TRBD1|TRBV19|TRBJ2-5
CASSTGTAEETQYF
TGTGCCAGTAGTACCGGGACAGCCGAAGAGACCCAGTACTTC
>NA|NA|TRBV4-3|TRBJ2-1
CASSHSRGSSYNEQFF
TGCGCCAGCAGCCATTCTAGGGGGAGCTCCTACAATGAGCAGTTCTTC
>NA|TRBD2|TRBV6-2/TRBV6-3|TRBJ2-3
CASSYLSGGSDTQYF
TGTGCCAGCAGTTACCTGAGCGGGGGGTCTGATACGCAGTATTTT
>many|NA|TRBV7-6|TRBJ2-3
CASSDYGTDTQYF
TGTGCCAGCTCGGACTATGGCACAGATACGCAGTATTTT
>few|TRBD1|TRBV3-1|TRBJ2-3
CASSQTGTGFGSDTQYF
TGTGCCAGCAGCCAGACCGGGACAGGGTTTGGCTCAGATACGCAGTATTTT
>NA|TRBD1|TRBV7-2|TRBJ2-1
CASSRERGLLVEQFF
TGTGCCAGCAGTAGAGAAAGGGGGCTTCTTGTTGAGCAGTTCTTC
>many|NA|TRBV20-1|TRBJ2-7
CSARDLGSGYEQYF
TGCAGTGCTAGAGATTTAGGGTCTGGGTACGAGCAGTACTTC
>many|NA|TRBV5-4|TRBJ1-6
CASSLGLSNSPLHF
TGTGCCAGCAGCTTGGGCCTCTCTAATTCACCCCTCCACTTT
>many|NA|TRBV9|TRBJ2-4
CASSGGQNIQYF
TGTGCCAGCAGCGGAGGGCAAAACATTCAGTACTTC
>many|NA|TRBV20-1|TRBJ2-7
CSATPDGGLGDEQYF
TGCAGTGCTACTCCGGACGGTGGGTTGGGGGACGAGCAGTACTTC
>few|NA|TRBV4-3|TRBJ2-3
CASSQDRLWGGTDTQYF
TGCGCCAGCAGCCAAGATCGCCTTTGGGGGGGCACAGATACGCAGTATTTT
>NA|NA|TRBV30|TRBJ1-6
CAWRAGFSSPLRF
TGTGCCTGGAGGGCAGGGTTCAGTTCACCCCTCCGCTTT
>NA|TRBD2|TRBV7-2|TRBJ2-7
CASSLIFSGRPHEQYF
TGTGCCAGCAGCTTAATCTTTAGCGGGAGGCCCCACGAGCAGTACTTC
>many|NA|TRBV30|TRBJ2-7
CAWSAAGYEQYF
TGTGCCTGGAGTGCGGCCGGGTACGAGCAGTACTTC
>NA|NA|TRBV6-2/TRBV6-3|TRBJ2-7
CASTPSTLHYEQYF
TGTGCCAGCACCCCAAGTACCCTACACTACGAGCAGTACTTC
>many|TRBD2|TRBV20-1|TRBJ2-2
CSAAAGGRFSGELFF
TGCAGTGCTGCGGCGGGGGGGCGGTTCAGCGGGGAGCTGTTTTTT
>NA|NA|TRBV20-1|TRBJ1-5
CSARASDDFTLANSNQPQHF
TGCAGTGCTAGAGCTTCGGACGATTTCACTTTGGCTAATAGCAATCAGCCCCAGCATTTT
>many|NA|TRBV6-5|TRBJ2-1
CASSYSVSGSYNEQFF
TGTGCCAGCAGTTACTCGGTCTCAGGGAGCTACAATGAGCAGTTCTTC
>many|NA|TRBV6-2/TRBV6-3|TRBJ2-7
CASSPWSESSYEQYF
TGTGCCAGCAGTCCCTGGTCGGAGAGCTCCTACGAGCAGTACTTC
>many|NA|TRBV29-1|TRBJ2-4
CSVVGQQNIQYF
TGCAGCGTTGTAGGGCAGCAAAACATTCAGTACTTC
>NA|NA|TRBV20-1|TRBJ2-1
CSASGPHNEQFF
TGCAGTGCTAGTGGGCCTCACAATGAGCAGTTCTTC
>NA|TRBD2|TRBV2|TRBJ2-3
CASSRETSGSTDTQYF
TGTGCCAGCAGTCGCGAGACTAGCGGGAGCACAGATACGCAGTATTTT
>many|TRBD2|TRBV5-6|TRBJ2-5
CASSLEPGLAGEGPKWRGETQYF
TGTGCCAGCAGCTTGGAACCGGGACTAGCGGGAGAGGGTCCGAAGTGGAGGGGAGAGACCCAGTACTTC
>NA|TRBD1|TRBV7-9|TRBJ2-7
CASSLGQGPFYEQYF
TGTGCCAGCAGCCTCGGACAGGGTCCATTCTACGAGCAGTACTTC
>many|NA|TRBV4-1|TRBJ1-1
CASSRSEDTEAFF
TGCGCCAGCAGCCGGAGCGAGGACACTGAAGCTTTCTTT
>many|TRBD1|TRBV7-9|TRBJ2-7
CASSLVGTAYEQYF
TGTGCCAGCAGCTTAGTCGGGACAGCCTACGAGCAGTACTTC
>many|NA|TRBV4-3|TRBJ2-7
CASSQSQSWYEQYF
TGCGCCAGCAGCCAGAGTCAGTCCTGGTACGAGCAGTACTTC
>many|TRBD2|TRBV7-9|TRBJ2-1
CASSLLAGAVNEQFF
TGTGCCAGCAGCTTACTAGCGGGAGCGGTCAATGAGCAGTTCTTC
>many|TRBD2|TRBV5-4|TRBJ2-3
CASSPEGLAGVGTDTQYF
TGTGCCAGCAGCCCGGAGGGACTAGCGGGAGTTGGCACAGATACGCAGTATTTT
>few|NA|TRBV7-2|TRBJ2-7
CASSLASGIVYEQYF
TGTGCCAGCAGCTTAGCGTCGGGAATCGTCTACGAGCAGTACTTC
>many|NA|TRBV7-2|TRBJ1-5
CASSFAEGFSNQPQHF
TGTGCCAGCAGCTTTGCTGAGGGGTTTAGCAATCAGCCCCAGCATTTT
>many|TRBD2|TRBV20-1|TRBJ2-7
CSAIPRGEAYEQYF
TGCAGTGCAATCCCGCGGGGGGAAGCCTACGAGCAGTACTTC
>many|NA|TRBV4-3|TRBJ2-3
CASSMDFRSTDTQYF
TGCGCCAGCAGCATGGACTTCAGGAGCACAGATACGCAGTATTTT
>NA|NA|TRBV27|TRBJ2-7
CASSLAPPVQAREQYF
TGTGCCAGCAGTTTAGCCCCCCCCGTCCAGGCCAGGGAGCAGTACTTC
>many|NA|TRBV29-1|TRBJ1-1
CSATMNTEAFF
TGCAGCGCCACAATGAACACTGAAGCTTTCTTT
>few|NA|TRBV7-3|TRBJ1-2
CASSLTGNPGLDF
TGTGCCAGCAGCTTAACTGGGAACCCAGGGCTGGACTTC
>many|TRBD1|TRBV9|TRBJ1-1
CASSASGTGGTEAFF
TGTGCCAGCAGCGCATCCGGGACAGGGGGCACTGAAGCTTTCTTT
>NA|NA|TRBV20-1|TRBJ1-4
CSARPTTANEKLFF
TGCAGTGCTCGGCCTACAACGGCTAATGAAAAACTGTTTTTT
>many|NA|TRBV6-1|TRBJ1-5
CASSARGGSQPQHF
TGTGCCAGCAGTGCCAGGGGAGGGAGTCAGCCCCAGCATTTT
>NA|NA|TRBV28|TRBJ2-2
CASSPTPVTANTGELFF
TGTGCCAGCTCGCCCACGCCAGTCACCGCGAACACCGGGGAGCTGTTTTTT
>many|TRBD2|TRBV3-1|TRBJ2-5
CASSRTSGIQETQYF
TGTGCCAGCAGCCGGACTAGCGGCATTCAAGAGACCCAGTACTTC
>many|TRBD2|TRBV5-1|TRBJ2-5
CASSPSSGTTFQETQYF
TGCGCCAGCAGCCCGTCTTCCGGGACTACCTTCCAAGAGACCCAGTACTTC
>few|NA|TRBV6-5|TRBJ2-2
CASSYHRENTGELFF
TGTGCCAGCAGTTACCATAGGGAGAACACCGGGGAGCTGTTTTTT
>once|TRBD1|TRBV7-6|TRBJ1-4
CASSLEGTGSFEKLFF
TGTGCCAGCAGCTTAGAGGGGACAGGGAGCTTTGAAAAACTGTTTTTT
>many|NA|TRBV12-3/TRBV12-4|TRBJ1-1
CASSPGSPEAFF
TGTGCCAGCAGTCCGGGGAGCCCTGAAGCTTTCTTT
>many|NA|TRBV7-9|TRBJ2-2
CASSPTTPGSGELFF
TGTGCCAGCAGCCCGACGACCCCCGGAAGCGGGGAGCTGTTTTTT
>many|NA|TRBV5-1|TRBJ2-3
CASSLAGRQTSTDTQYF
TGCGCCAGCAGCTTGGCGGGCCGTCAAACTAGCACAGATACGCAGTATTTT
>NA|TRBD1|TRBV27|TRBJ2-2
CASSSGQGAYTGELFF
TGTGCCAGCAGTTCAGGACAGGGGGCGTATACCGGGGAGCTGTTTTTT
>many|TRBD1|TRBV5-6|TRBJ1-5
CASSFYRGLGNQPQHF
TGTGCCAGCAGCTTTTACAGGGGGCTCGGCAATCAGCCCCAGCATTTT